The following is a T cell receptor (beta chain) sequence with its context. Its antigen is as yet unknown. The data originate from a study of blood T cells in healthy people across ages. Looked up from germline, CDR1 is LNHDA and CDR2 is SQIVND (reference sequence). The CDR3 sequence is 14 residues long. The V gene end was trimmed by 3 bases and the J gene end by 7 bases; junction bases not matched to a gene: 6. Study-level points and caveats: It was held that diversity estimates obtained from one million T cells represented underestimates. More naive CD4+ cells and higher diversity marked long-lived donors relative to aged donors. Older age coincided with a roughly linear decline in TCR beta diversity per million T cells.

A second PCR, run for roughly 7 to 11 cycles, used a sample-barcoded 5' primer plus a J-beta primer mix. The template-switch adaptor was a 5' adaptor with 12 random nucleotides. It tagged each cDNA molecule. Each CDR3 protein gets one entry after TCRdb re-called the 5' RACE reads with MiXCR. The repertoire holds 730,000 or so distinct CDR3 sequences, with about 42% as singletons. Sequencing was carried out using blood. This rearrangement joins TRBV19 to TRBJ2-1; the match to TRBD2 covers 7 bases. The clonotype originates from a woman aged 55-69 years in good health. The DNA for the CDR3 is TGTGCCAGTAGTATGGGACTACAATCTAATGAGCAGTTCTTC. It yields the protein CASSMGLQSNEQFF.